The 26 T cell receptor beta chains given below trace back to one sample, sequenced in a study of tumor-infiltrating lymphocytes in oesophageal squamous cell carcinoma (TCRdb year 2016). The protocol used for the library was PCR. TCRdb records Illumina HiSeq 1500 as the sequencer. The public reads were reanalyzed by TCRdb: fastp trimming at Q25, MiXCR alignment, in-frame beta chains only. Each entry merges the rows of one CDR3 protein and shows their most common DNA and genes. The sample has about 11,000 distinct CDR3 sequences on record, around 53% of them singletons. The ten largest make up 19% of the sample. The sequencing sample was made of esophageal tumor tissue. These receptors originate from a female donor with esophageal squamous cell carcinoma.

This clonotype is termed medium-sized. This chain connects TRBV7-9 to TRBJ2-7; a possible D gene is TRBD2 (6 bases). V shed 1 base and J shed 2 bases, with 9 bases lying between them. The CDR3 spans 14 residues. Per the germline V gene, CDR1 is SEHNR and CDR2 is FQNEAQ (reference sequence). The CDR3 spells CASSLGPGAYEQYF. CDR3 coding DNA: TGTGCCAGCAGCTTAGGTCCGGGGGCCTACGAGCAGTACTTC.

The chain carries TRBV6-6 and TRBJ2-5; D not certain. V shed 0 bases and J shed 4 bases, with 3 bases lying between them. Germline CDR1 MNHNY, CDR2 SVGAGI (reference sequence). The CDR3 loop spans 12 amino acids. The CDR3: CASSYSGETQYF. The CDR3 DNA sequence: TGTGCCAGCAGTTACTCTGGAGAGACCCAGTACTTC.

By proportion, this clonotype is medium-sized. The chain joins TRBV7-2 to TRBJ2-3; 9 bases align to TRBD2. The CDR3 contains 18 residues. The germline V gene has CDR1 SGHTA and CDR2 FQGNSA. After removal of 5 bases from V and 0 bases from J, the junction contained 12 bases not matched to a gene. Written as DNA, the CDR3 is TGTGCCAGCAGCCGTCGCGGGGGGGGCTATTCTAGCACAGATACGCAGTATTTT. This gives the protein CASSRRGGGYSSTDTQYF.

This clonotype showed up many times. V usage is TRBV9 and J usage is TRBJ2-3, with 9 bases that match TRBD2. The germline V gene has CDR1 SGDLS and CDR2 YYNGEE. The CDR3 contains 16 residues. V gave up 4 bases and J gave up 4 bases; unmatched junction bases: 10. The CDR3 bases are TGTGCCAGCAGCCCCCTCGGGAGCGGGGGGTCAGATACGCAGTATTTT. This codes for CASSPLGSGGSDTQYF.

This clonotype was seen a handful of times. The rearrangement links TRBV28 to TRBJ2-1; 10 nucleotides match TRBD2. V lost 3 bases to trimming and J lost 5 bases; unmatched junction nucleotides: 4. CDR1 is MDHEN and CDR2 is SYDVKM in the germline V gene. The CDR3 is made up of 15 amino acids. The CDR3 bases are TGTGCCAGCAGTTTTTTACTAGCGGGGAACAATGAGCAGTTCTTC. This gives the protein CASSFLLAGNNEQFF.

This clonotype was seen a few times. Likely a read error: the CDR3 ends without its conserved phenylalanine or tryptophan. The limits of the CDR3 on the DNA are not certain, so only TCRdb's listed CDR3 is given. The rearrangement links TRBV6-8 to TRBJ2-1. CDR1 and CDR2 (germline): MNHGY, SAAAGT. The CDR3 is 16 amino acids long, termini counted. CDR3 region: CASSYSGSNYGYTFGS.

This chain joins TRBV7-4 and TRBJ1-2; 8 bases line up with TRBD1. The CDR3 runs 15 residues. J lost 5 bases, V lost 1 base, and 6 bases had no gene match. Germline assignment: CDR1 SGHVT and CDR2 SQSDAQ. The DNA of the CDR3 is TGTGCCAGCAGCTTAGGACAGGGGCGCGAGTATGGCTACACCTTC. Its protein product is CASSLGQGREYGYTF.

This clonotype occurred once. J is TRBJ2-5 and V is TRBV7-6, with TRBD2 matching 13 bases. Unmatched junction bases numbered 3, after V lost 5 bases and J lost 0 bases. Germline CDR1 reads SGHVS; CDR2 reads FNYEAQ. This CDR3 comprises 16 residues. The CDR3 DNA reads TGTGCCAGCAGCCCCGGGACTAGCGGGAACCAAGAGACCCAGTACTTC. Translating gives CASSPGTSGNQETQYF.

The chain employs TRBV7-3 and TRBJ2-1; no reliable D call. Germline CDR1 and CDR2: SGHTA and FQGTGA. V lost 2 bases and J lost 7, with 12 bases in between. The CDR3 totals 14 residues. The CDR3 DNA reads as TGTGCCAGCAGCTTAGGGCCGCACCCGAATGAGCAGTTCTTC. Translation: CASSLGPHPNEQFF.

In this sample, this clonotype turned up many times. This sequence joins TRBV4-1 and TRBJ2-3; 7 nucleotides align to TRBD1. Germline values: CDR1 MGHRA, CDR2 YSYEKL. Germline trimming cut 6 bases from V and 5 bases from J; bases unmatched to any gene: 11. The CDR3 has 15 residues. Here the CDR3 reads CASRRTGKAGDTQYF. As DNA, the CDR3 is TGCGCCAGCAGGAGGACAGGAAAAGCTGGAGATACGCAGTATTTT.

The genes are TRBV7-8 and TRBJ1-2; D call uncertain. Germline V gives CDR1 SGHVS, CDR2 FQNEAQ. Between the trimmed V and J ends, which lost 0 bases and 3 bases, there was a span of 5 bases. The CDR3 totals 13 residues. For the CDR3, the DNA is TGTGCCAGCAGCTTAGCCTTGGACTATGGCTACACCTTC. Translating it yields CASSLALDYGYTF.

J is TRBJ2-5 and V is TRBV7-2, with a possible D match to TRBD1 (6 bases). Germline CDR1 reads SGHTA; CDR2 reads FQGNSA. V lost 5 bases and J 3 bases, leaving 10 bases between the germline ends. This CDR3 has 13 amino acids. The CDR3 nucleotides are TGTGCCAGCAGCGGGTACAGGGAAGAGACCCAGTACTTC. It encodes CASSGYREETQYF.

This chain joins TRBV11-2 and TRBJ2-5; 8 bases line up with TRBD2. Germline V gives CDR1 SGHAT, CDR2 FQNNGV. The length of the CDR3 is 13 residues. V dropped 3 bases and J dropped 4; count of bases not matched to a gene: 1. CDR3 region: CASSFGGGETQYF. The CDR3 DNA is TGTGCCAGCAGCTTCGGGGGGGGAGAGACCCAGTACTTC.

The chain uses TRBV2 and TRBJ2-5, with D perhaps TRBD1 or TRBD2 (5 bases each). The V gene's germline CDR1 is SNHLY and CDR2 FYNNEI. The CDR3 has 17 residues. The ends were cut back, 7 bases at V and 2 bases at J, with 23 bases in the middle. The CDR3 protein is CASTSGTGRVGQETQYF. DNA of the CDR3: TGTGCCAGCACCTCGGGGACGGGCAGGGTCGGACAAGAGACCCAGTACTTC.

The chain links TRBV6-1 to TRBJ2-4; D may match TRBD1 or TRBD2 (5 bases each). The J call could be wrong; TRBJ2-7 is a better fit for the DNA end. Germline lookup yields CDR1 MNHNS and CDR2 SASEGT. The CDR3 runs 14 residues. DNA for the CDR3: TGTGCCAGCAGTGGGGGACCGCAGACCTACGAGCAGTACTTC. Translation: CASSGGPQTYEQYF.

This clonotype was counted once. The CDR3 region is CASSLNGETQYF. DNA of the CDR3: TGTGCCAGCAGCTTAAACGGAGAGACCCAGTACTTC. The gene calls are TRBV7-3 and TRBJ2-7; no reliable D call. The assigned J gene may be wrong: the sequence end matches TRBJ2-5 better. This CDR3 has 12 residues. Germline V lookup: CDR1 SGHTA, CDR2 FQGTGA.

This sequence joins TRBV28 and TRBJ2-5; D is unclear. The V end was cut by 5 bases, the J end by 5 bases, with 18 bases between. The CDR3 runs 15 residues. Germline lookup yields CDR1 MDHEN and CDR2 SYDVKM. This chain's CDR3 is CASSPLIEVYETQYF. The CDR3 DNA reads as TGTGCCAGCAGTCCCCTAATTGAGGTCTACGAGACCCAGTACTTC.

This clonotype was observed once. J is TRBJ2-7 and V is TRBV7-6; no clear D. The CDR3 totals 14 residues. Germline V gene sequence: CDR1 SGHVS, CDR2 FNYEAQ. The V end lost 1 base, the J end lost 6 bases, and 13 bases lay between the germline ends. CDR3 bases: TGTGCCAGCAGCTTAGGAGGAGTAGGTTCCGAGCAGTACTTC. It codes for CASSLGGVGSEQYF.

The chain joins TRBV7-2 to TRBJ2-1; D might be TRBD1 (6 bases). The better agreement between TRBJ2-7 and the DNA end casts doubt on the J call. Germline V gene sequence: CDR1 SGHTA, CDR2 FQGNSA. The CDR3 consists of 15 residues. DNA for the CDR3: TGTGCCAGCAGCACAGCCTCGGACAGCGCCTACGAGCAGTACTTC. Translating it yields CASSTASDSAYEQYF.

The chain combines TRBV7-6 with TRBJ2-1; D is perhaps TRBD2 (5 bases). The CDR3 contains 15 residues. Trimming left V 3 bases short and J 5 bases short, with 14 bases between. CDR1 is SGHVS, CDR2 FNYEAQ, per germline. CDR3 DNA: TGTGCCAGCAGCTTCTTCCAGGAGGCTGACAATGAGCAGTTCTTC. This translates into CASSFFQEADNEQFF.

In this sample, this clonotype turned up many times. V usage is TRBV5-3 and J usage is TRBJ2-3, with D possibly matching TRBD1 (5 bases). Being an ORF, TRBV5-3 has a function that is uncertain. The CDR3 runs 20 residues. V shed 1 base and J shed 6 bases, with 30 bases lying between them. Here the CDR3 reads CARSLRGLVRSARPEDTQYF. CDR3 coding DNA: TGTGCCAGAAGCTTGAGGGGCCTAGTTAGGTCAGCAAGGCCGGAGGATACGCAGTATTTT.

CDR3 sequence reads: CASSVSADQPQHF. For the CDR3, the DNA is TGTGCCAGCAGTGTTTCTGCGGATCAGCCCCAGCATTTT. The gene calls are TRBV6-6 and TRBJ1-5; no clear D. CDR3 length: 13 amino acids. The germline V gene encodes CDR1 MNHNY and CDR2 SVGAGI (reference sequence). V lost 5 bases and J lost 5, with 10 bases in between.

This clonotype qualifies as medium-sized. This rearrangement joins TRBV6-1 to TRBJ1-2, with D uncertain. Germline V gene sequence: CDR1 MNHNS, CDR2 SASEGT. The CDR3 has 13 amino acids. V gave up 5 bases and J gave up 2 bases, with 9 bases separating them. This CDR3 is CASSTSRNYGYTF. CDR3 nucleotide sequence: TGTGCCAGCAGTACCTCAAGGAACTATGGCTACACCTTC.

In this sample, this clonotype is medium-sized. The chain couples TRBV7-8 to TRBJ2-3; D might be TRBD1 (5 bases). V shed 1 base and J shed 3 bases, with 17 bases lying between them. Germline lookup yields CDR1 SGHVS and CDR2 FQNEAQ. The CDR3 has 17 amino acids. The CDR3: CASSLEQIGGQTDTQYF. The CDR3 DNA follows: TGTGCCAGCAGCTTAGAACAAATTGGTGGACAAACAGATACGCAGTATTTT.

This clonotype was detected once. The rearrangement joins TRBV7-2 to TRBJ2-7; D is possibly TRBD1 or TRBD2 (5 bases each). The end of the DNA fits TRBJ2-1 better, so the J call may be wrong. The germline V gene encodes CDR1 SGHTA and CDR2 FQGNSA. This CDR3 has 17 residues. The CDR3 DNA reads TGTGCCAGCAGCCCAGGGCGGGTTGGGACGCTACGTCTGGAGCAGTTCTTC. Translated, it gives CASSPGRVGTLRLEQFF.

The rearrangement uses TRBV7-2 and TRBJ1-5; no reliable D call. The CDR3 totals 13 residues. Germline values: CDR1 SGHTA, CDR2 FQGNSA. With 5 bases removed from V and 9 bases from J, the gap between germline ends came to 14 bases. CDR3 DNA: TGTGCCAGCAGCCCGCGGCCCGCGGGGCCCCAGCATTTT. Translated, it gives CASSPRPAGPQHF.